This is a list of T cell receptor beta chains from one sample in a study of T-cell memory formation after mild COVID-19. TCRdb redid the calling of the 5' RACE reads with MiXCR, one entry per CDR3 protein. The sample yields a few hundred thousand distinct CDR3 sequences, 20% to 25% seen once. The sequenced sample consisted of PBMCs or a T cell subset sorted from them (not recorded which). Receptors originate from a man between 18 and 35 years old who had mild COVID-19 (a few samples of this study predate the infection). Cell type and time point are not known. Both conserved end residues are part of each CDR3. Fields, in order: V gene, clone size, D gene, J gene, CDR3 protein, CDR3 DNA. A D gene is named only where the DNA matches it firmly. For some rows the clone size is stated as once, few or many, or as a class when expanded; others skip it.

v_gene: TRBV7-2; abundance: many; d_gene: -; j_gene: TRBJ2-7; CDR3aa: CASSSSWTVSYEQYF; CDR3nt: TGTGCCAGCAGTTCCTCATGGACTGTATCCTACGAGCAGTACTTC
v_gene: TRBV7-2; abundance: -; d_gene: -; j_gene: TRBJ1-3; CDR3aa: CASSGGAGNTIYF; CDR3nt: TGTGCCAGCAGCGGAGGGGCAGGAAACACCATATATTTT
v_gene: TRBV6-5; abundance: once; d_gene: TRBD1; j_gene: TRBJ2-7; CDR3aa: CASSNYRDRGHEQYF; CDR3nt: TGTGCCAGCAGTAATTACCGGGACAGGGGCCACGAGCAGTACTTC
v_gene: TRBV7-2; abundance: -; d_gene: TRBD1; j_gene: TRBJ1-2; CDR3aa: CASSAAGQGLGGYTF; CDR3nt: TGTGCCAGCAGCGCCGCGGGACAGGGCTTAGGTGGCTACACCTTC
v_gene: TRBV5-1; abundance: -; d_gene: -; j_gene: TRBJ2-5; CDR3aa: CASSLLWGGETQYF; CDR3nt: TGCGCCAGCAGCTTGCTTTGGGGAGGAGAGACCCAGTACTTC
v_gene: TRBV6-7; abundance: few; d_gene: -; j_gene: TRBJ1-1; CDR3aa: CASRLNRTSTEAFF; CDR3nt: TGTGCCAGCAGACTGAACAGGACGAGCACTGAAGCTTTCTTT
v_gene: TRBV7-9; abundance: -; d_gene: TRBD1; j_gene: TRBJ1-2; CDR3aa: CASSPEWGQIYGYTF; CDR3nt: TGTGCCAGCAGCCCAGAGTGGGGACAGATCTATGGCTACACCTTC
v_gene: TRBV6-5; abundance: -; d_gene: -; j_gene: TRBJ1-2; CDR3aa: CASSSTLQGDGYTF; CDR3nt: TGTGCCAGCAGTTCCACATTGCAAGGGGATGGCTACACCTTC
v_gene: TRBV11-2; abundance: -; d_gene: -; j_gene: TRBJ2-2; CDR3aa: CASSERAGAGELFF; CDR3nt: TGTGCCAGCAGTGAGAGGGCAGGAGCCGGGGAGCTGTTTTTT
v_gene: TRBV11-2; abundance: few; d_gene: -; j_gene: TRBJ2-7; CDR3aa: CASSRGDFEQYF; CDR3nt: TGTGCCAGCAGCCGGGGTGACTTCGAGCAGTACTTC
v_gene: TRBV5-4; abundance: -; d_gene: TRBD1; j_gene: TRBJ2-3; CDR3aa: CASSPWGTGYADTQYF; CDR3nt: TGTGCCAGCAGCCCGTGGGGGACAGGGTACGCAGATACGCAGTATTTT
v_gene: TRBV24-1; abundance: -; d_gene: -; j_gene: TRBJ2-5; CDR3aa: CATSVGGQETQYF; CDR3nt: TGTGCCACCAGTGTCGGCGGACAAGAGACCCAGTACTTC
v_gene: TRBV4-1; abundance: -; d_gene: -; j_gene: TRBJ1-2; CDR3aa: CASSQKIGRGLYGYTF; CDR3nt: TGCGCCAGCAGCCAAAAGATTGGGAGGGGCTTGTATGGCTACACCTTC
v_gene: TRBV28; abundance: -; d_gene: -; j_gene: TRBJ1-2; CDR3aa: CASSPNNYGYTF; CDR3nt: TGTGCCAGCAGCCCCAATAACTATGGCTACACCTTC
v_gene: TRBV7-8; abundance: -; d_gene: TRBD1; j_gene: TRBJ2-7; CDR3aa: CASSPPGTGFYEQYF; CDR3nt: TGTGCCAGCAGCCCCCCCGGGACAGGGTTCTACGAGCAGTACTTC
v_gene: TRBV10-3; abundance: few; d_gene: -; j_gene: TRBJ1-5; CDR3aa: CAISESNGNQPQHF; CDR3nt: TGTGCCATCAGTGAGTCGAATGGTAATCAGCCCCAGCATTTT
v_gene: TRBV30; abundance: once; d_gene: TRBD2; j_gene: TRBJ2-1; CDR3aa: CACPGLAGFEQFF; CDR3nt: TGTGCCTGCCCGGGACTAGCGGGGTTTGAGCAGTTCTTC
v_gene: TRBV12-3/TRBV12-4; abundance: few; d_gene: -; j_gene: TRBJ1-1; CDR3aa: CASSPGLTGTEAFF; CDR3nt: TGTGCCAGCAGTCCCGGGCTTACCGGCACTGAAGCTTTCTTT
v_gene: TRBV7-2; abundance: -; d_gene: -; j_gene: TRBJ2-1; CDR3aa: CASSPRTDEQFF; CDR3nt: TGTGCCAGCAGCCCGCGGACGGACGAGCAGTTCTTC
v_gene: TRBV5-4; abundance: few; d_gene: -; j_gene: TRBJ2-7; CDR3aa: CAGYSYEQYF; CDR3nt: TGTGCCGGCTACTCCTACGAGCAGTACTTC
v_gene: TRBV27; abundance: few; d_gene: TRBD1; j_gene: TRBJ2-2; CDR3aa: CASNGQGRNTGELFF; CDR3nt: TGTGCCAGCAATGGACAGGGGAGGAACACCGGGGAGCTGTTTTTT
v_gene: TRBV7-2; abundance: -; d_gene: -; j_gene: TRBJ1-5; CDR3aa: CASSPVPGSRGTQHF; CDR3nt: TGTGCCAGCAGCCCCGTACCGGGGTCGAGAGGAACCCAGCATTTT
v_gene: TRBV27; abundance: -; d_gene: -; j_gene: TRBJ1-6; CDR3aa: CASSFHGGGISNSPLHF; CDR3nt: TGTGCCAGCAGTTTCCATGGCGGGGGGATATCGAATTCACCCCTCCACTTT
v_gene: TRBV2; abundance: few; d_gene: -; j_gene: TRBJ2-1; CDR3aa: CATTPLSSYNEQFF; CDR3nt: TGTGCCACCACCCCCCTCAGCTCCTACAATGAGCAGTTCTTC
v_gene: TRBV7-6; abundance: few; d_gene: TRBD1; j_gene: TRBJ2-3; CDR3aa: CASSLSGGPLRDTQYF; CDR3nt: TGTGCCAGCAGCTTATCAGGGGGCCCTTTGAGAGATACGCAGTATTTT
v_gene: TRBV20-1; abundance: -; d_gene: -; j_gene: TRBJ2-6; CDR3aa: CSARLGAANVLTF; CDR3nt: TGCAGTGCTAGATTGGGGGCGGCCAACGTCCTGACTTTC
v_gene: TRBV7-2; abundance: -; d_gene: TRBD1; j_gene: TRBJ1-4; CDR3aa: CASSRDRGDEKLFF; CDR3nt: TGTGCCAGCAGCAGGGACAGGGGGGATGAAAAACTGTTTTTT
v_gene: TRBV5-1; abundance: few; d_gene: TRBD1; j_gene: TRBJ1-1; CDR3aa: CASSSRDRGYNTEAFF; CDR3nt: TGCGCCAGCAGCTCCCGGGACAGGGGATATAACACTGAAGCTTTCTTT
v_gene: TRBV28; abundance: -; d_gene: TRBD1; j_gene: TRBJ2-3; CDR3aa: CASSTSPTGLPIFTDTQYF; CDR3nt: TGTGCCAGCAGCACATCCCCGACAGGGCTACCTATTTTCACAGATACGCAGTATTTT
v_gene: TRBV6-6; abundance: few; d_gene: -; j_gene: TRBJ1-5; CDR3aa: CASSSTLGEQPQHF; CDR3nt: TGTGCCAGCAGTTCCACATTGGGCGAGCAGCCCCAGCATTTT
v_gene: TRBV6-1; abundance: few; d_gene: TRBD2; j_gene: TRBJ2-1; CDR3aa: CASSEPPGGGFVEQFF; CDR3nt: TGTGCCAGCAGTGAACCGCCGGGGGGAGGGTTCGTTGAGCAGTTCTTC
v_gene: TRBV4-1; abundance: -; d_gene: TRBD2; j_gene: TRBJ2-7; CDR3aa: CASSQGAGGYEQYF; CDR3nt: TGCGCCAGCAGCCAAGGAGCGGGGGGCTACGAGCAGTACTTC
v_gene: TRBV7-2; abundance: -; d_gene: TRBD2; j_gene: TRBJ2-1; CDR3aa: CASSSMPSGGAGEQFF; CDR3nt: TGTGCCAGCAGCTCTATGCCCAGCGGGGGGGCGGGTGAGCAGTTCTTC
v_gene: TRBV5-1; abundance: few; d_gene: -; j_gene: TRBJ2-5; CDR3aa: CASSPHQETQYF; CDR3nt: TGCGCCAGCAGCCCCCACCAAGAGACCCAGTACTTC
v_gene: TRBV15; abundance: -; d_gene: -; j_gene: TRBJ1-2; CDR3aa: CATSRGESGVANYGYTF; CDR3nt: TGTGCCACCAGCAGAGGGGAGTCCGGGGTCGCTAACTATGGCTACACCTTC
v_gene: TRBV29-1; abundance: many; d_gene: -; j_gene: TRBJ2-2; CDR3aa: CSVEAQYNTGELFF; CDR3nt: TGCAGCGTTGAAGCACAGTACAACACCGGGGAGCTGTTTTTT
v_gene: TRBV19; abundance: many; d_gene: -; j_gene: TRBJ2-5; CDR3aa: CASSGASGKETQYF; CDR3nt: TGTGCCAGTAGCGGGGCGTCAGGGAAAGAGACCCAGTACTTC
v_gene: TRBV7-2; abundance: -; d_gene: -; j_gene: TRBJ1-2; CDR3aa: CASSFDWGGYTF; CDR3nt: TGTGCCAGCAGCTTTGACTGGGGGGGCTACACCTTC
v_gene: TRBV4-1; abundance: -; d_gene: -; j_gene: TRBJ2-5; CDR3aa: CASSQDNVGASEETQYF; CDR3nt: TGCGCCAGCAGCCAAGATAACGTCGGGGCTAGCGAAGAGACCCAGTACTTC
v_gene: TRBV20-1; abundance: few; d_gene: -; j_gene: TRBJ2-7; CDR3aa: CSARGNAYEQYF; CDR3nt: TGCAGTGCTAGAGGCAACGCCTACGAGCAGTACTTC
v_gene: TRBV6-2/TRBV6-3; abundance: few; d_gene: -; j_gene: TRBJ2-2; CDR3aa: CASSSGGGELFF; CDR3nt: TGTGCCAGCAGCTCAGGCGGCGGGGAGCTGTTTTTT
v_gene: TRBV4-1; abundance: few; d_gene: TRBD2; j_gene: TRBJ2-5; CDR3aa: CASSHRSGVETQYF; CDR3nt: TGCGCCAGCAGCCACCGCAGCGGGGTAGAGACCCAGTACTTC
v_gene: TRBV7-9; abundance: -; d_gene: -; j_gene: TRBJ1-1; CDR3aa: CASSPAGGLWAEAFF; CDR3nt: TGTGCCAGCAGCCCTGCGGGGGGGCTTTGGGCTGAAGCTTTCTTT
v_gene: TRBV4-3; abundance: -; d_gene: -; j_gene: TRBJ2-2; CDR3aa: CASSHTGYTGELFF; CDR3nt: TGCGCCAGCAGCCACACAGGGTACACCGGGGAGCTGTTTTTT
v_gene: TRBV10-3; abundance: few; d_gene: -; j_gene: TRBJ2-1; CDR3aa: CAISEREPDYNEQFF; CDR3nt: TGTGCCATCAGTGAGAGGGAGCCCGACTACAATGAGCAGTTCTTC
v_gene: TRBV4-3; abundance: few; d_gene: -; j_gene: TRBJ2-1; CDR3aa: CASSQLIAEIYNEQFF; CDR3nt: TGCGCCAGCAGCCAACTCATAGCGGAAATCTACAATGAGCAGTTCTTC
v_gene: TRBV7-2; abundance: -; d_gene: TRBD1; j_gene: TRBJ2-5; CDR3aa: CASRPGQLSGTQYF; CDR3nt: TGTGCCAGCAGGCCGGGACAGCTAAGCGGGACCCAGTACTTC
v_gene: TRBV6-2/TRBV6-3; abundance: -; d_gene: -; j_gene: TRBJ2-1; CDR3aa: CASSYSPSEQFF; CDR3nt: TGTGCCAGCAGTTACTCGCCTAGCGAGCAGTTCTTC
v_gene: TRBV29-1; abundance: -; d_gene: -; j_gene: TRBJ1-3; CDR3aa: CSVDSSVSGNTIYF; CDR3nt: TGCAGCGTTGACTCGAGTGTCTCTGGAAACACCATATATTTT
v_gene: TRBV20-1; abundance: -; d_gene: -; j_gene: TRBJ2-5; CDR3aa: CSARLGETQYF; CDR3nt: TGCAGTGCTAGGCTTGGGGAGACCCAGTACTTC
v_gene: TRBV28; abundance: -; d_gene: TRBD1; j_gene: TRBJ2-3; CDR3aa: CASSWTGRDTQYF; CDR3nt: TGTGCCAGCAGTTGGACAGGGCGGGATACGCAGTATTTT
v_gene: TRBV5-1; abundance: few; d_gene: TRBD1; j_gene: TRBJ1-6; CDR3aa: CASSRGTVNSPLHF; CDR3nt: TGCGCCAGCAGCCGCGGGACAGTAAATTCACCCCTCCACTTT
v_gene: TRBV4-2; abundance: few; d_gene: TRBD2; j_gene: TRBJ2-1; CDR3aa: CASSQEGTSGAHEQFF; CDR3nt: TGTGCCAGCAGCCAAGAAGGTACTAGCGGGGCCCATGAGCAGTTCTTC